This TCR beta chain was recorded in a study of breast tumors, draining lymph nodes, adjacent tissues. The CDR3 spans 15 residues. V lost 7 bases and J lost 0, with 10 bases in between. Germline assignment: CDR1 LNHDA and CDR2 SQIVND (reference sequence). Breast cancer patients provided tissue from their axillary draining lymph nodes. Broader study findings: Tumors had less TCR diversity than lymph nodes, more than nontumor tissue.

Ten or more counts support this clonotype. Its target is unknown. TCRdb passed the multiplex PCR reads through MiXCR, listing each CDR3 protein once. The table shows roughly 86,000 distinct CDR3 sequences, with about 21% occurring only once. The chain employs TRBV19 and TRBJ2-6; tentatively, D is TRBD2 (5 bases). The clonotype originates from a female donor with breast cancer. Some clones in this sample may be carry-over from other donors' samples. The material sequenced was axillary lymph node tissue. The CDR3 nucleotides read TGTGCCAGTACGCGGCGGGCCTCTGGGGCCAACGTCCTGACTTTC. Amino acid sequence: CASTRRASGANVLTF.